The following is a T cell receptor beta chain sequence with its context. While the first cohort had several hundred subjects, the donors belonged to the separate validation cohort of 100 to 150 subjects. The sample originates from a study of cytomegalovirus exposure and HLA in healthy donors. Profiling relied on immunoSEQ multiplex PCR, and the TCRdb table lists in-frame clones only, not all of them. Of about 130,000 clones in the sample, roughly 89% were seen once. After removal of 4 bases from V and 3 bases from J, the junction contained 3 bases not matched to a gene. Germline values: CDR1 MGHRA, CDR2 YSYEKL. This CDR3 spans 14 amino acids.

The chain recombines TRBV4-1 with TRBJ2-7, with 10 bases aligning to TRBD1. This TCR came from a woman between 18 and 29 years old in good health and CMV-seronegative. Material: PBMCs. The CDR3 loop is CASSRGQGGYEQYF. CDR3 in DNA: TGCGCCAGCAGCCGAGGACAGGGGGGCTACGAGCAGTACTTC.